The clone carrying this TCR beta chain appeared once. The sample originates from a study of technical replicates of blood from a handful of donors. Profiling relied on immunoSEQ multiplex PCR, and the TCRdb table lists in-frame clones only, not all of them. The table has tens of thousands of clones, about 94% seen once. The germline V gene encodes CDR1 SEHNR and CDR2 FQNEAQ (reference sequence). The CDR3 covers 15 residues. The ends lost 5 bases at V and 0 bases at J; junction bases unmatched: 6. The TCR comes from a human donor in good health. Some clones in this sample may be carry-over from other donors' samples. Sequencing was carried out using PBMCs. The rearrangement joins TRBV7-9 to TRBJ1-1; 7 nucleotides agree with TRBD1. Here the CDR3 DNA reads TGTGCCAGCAGCCGAAGACAGGGTCTGAACACTGAAGCTTTCTTT. Its translation is CASSRRQGLNTEAFF.